This is a list of T cell receptor beta chains from one sample in a study of blood T cell repertoires in COVID-19. Clones were sequenced by immunoSEQ multiplex PCR, and TCRdb holds only the in-frame ones, with some missing. There are about 80,000 clones in the sample; approximately 78% occur only once, and approximately 34% lies in the top ten. Sample: peripheral blood. The receptors derive from a man aged 55 to 70 with COVID-19, enrolled during active disease. Each CDR3 is given without its conserved first and last residue. Each record gives: J gene, V gene, CDR3 protein.

TRBJ2-1,TRBV19,ASMGTGRDNEQF
TRBJ2-5,TRBV11-3,ASRPPGRGQETQY
TRBJ1-1,TRBV29-1,TLSRNLGEAF
TRBJ2-1,TRBV7-8,ASSLAGGGLNEQF
TRBJ2-3,TRBV5-5,ASSLEASVTDTQY
TRBJ2-1,TRBV15,ATSRADRVQF
TRBJ1-2,TRBV19,ASSIDRANYGYT
TRBJ1-2,TRBV5-6,ASSSPIVTGGNGYGYT
TRBJ1-2,TRBV4-1,ASSQERQALNYGYT
TRBJ1-2,TRBV3-1/TRBV3-2,ASSQDRGGLANYGYT
TRBJ2-2,TRBV5-1,ASSQGMVDTGELF
TRBJ2-1,TRBV24-1,ATSVSGTLNEQF
TRBJ1-2,TRBV6-5,ASSYQGDGYT
TRBJ2-7,TRBV5-1,ASSLVSGKGEQY
TRBJ1-1,TRBV11-3,ASSLAPPPGEAF
TRBJ2-2,TRBV5-1,ASSLGQVTGELF
TRBJ1-1,TRBV7-6,ASSLLLAGDTEAF
TRBJ1-5,TRBV3-1/TRBV3-2,ASSPQFGNQPQH
TRBJ1-1,TRBV5-5,ASSLRQGEAF
TRBJ1-1,TRBV4-1,ASSQGGQGASEAF
TRBJ1-4,TRBV6-1,ASSEAWRRGGEKLF
TRBJ2-7,TRBV19,ASSIPSGGSNEQY
TRBJ2-3,TRBV29-1,SAPFAGPTDTQY
TRBJ2-2,TRBV5-5,ASSLVATGSGELF
TRBJ2-7,TRBV12-3/TRBV12-4,ASSLDRGHEQY
TRBJ2-7,TRBV5-4,ASSSLMSPGQRREQY
TRBJ2-1,TRBV29-1,SVEGRLAGKYNEQF
TRBJ2-1,TRBV7-9,ASRKGSGNEQF
TRBJ2-3,TRBV2,ASSAEDIRADTQY
TRBJ2-7,TRBV25-1,ASSPRGAGRYEQY
TRBJ2-5,TRBV4-3,ASSQDLTGKTQY
TRBJ1-2,TRBV19,ASSIALTPGGYT
TRBJ2-1,TRBV24-1,ATSDSGLRHNEQF
TRBJ2-6,TRBV9,ASSVATGQGALGANVLT
TRBJ2-3,TRBV14,ASSQDLLAGTQY
TRBJ1-5,TRBV18,ASSPLALGQGGGNQPQH
TRBJ1-5,TRBV11-2,ASSSGDRDGQPQH
TRBJ1-3,TRBV14,ASSQVRGGNTIY
TRBJ2-7,TRBV7-9,ASSLGDRDINEQY
TRBJ2-2,TRBV7-3,ASSPGTFQGELF
TRBJ1-5,TRBV19,ASSSAGGQPQH
TRBJ1-6,TRBV12-3/TRBV12-4,ASTQRQNSPLH
TRBJ1-1,TRBV5-5,ASSLDLSRVTEAF
TRBJ2-2,TRBV19,ASESLGQTVPGELF
TRBJ2-3,TRBV5-5,ASSLGGGGRALPGY
TRBJ2-1,TRBV5-1,ASRLAVGPHNEQF